Each of the 21 T cell receptor beta chains below was sequenced from the same sample in a study of early T cells in non-severe SARS-CoV-2 infection. Each CDR3 protein is one row after TCRdb ran MiXCR on the 5' RACE reads. The table shows 30,000 to 35,000 distinct CDR3 sequences, with around 5.7% occurring only once. Sequencing used whole blood. These receptors originate from an adult who was a healthcare worker with PCR-confirmed SARS-CoV-2 infection or an uninfected control (not recorded which).

This clonotype was observed a few times. The genes are TRBV4-3 and TRBJ2-5; a possible D gene is TRBD2 (6 bases). V lost 1 base, J lost 4 bases, and 13 bases lay in between. This CDR3 is 15 amino acids long. CDR1 and CDR2 from the germline V gene are LGHNA and YSLEER. CDR3: CASSQAGLVGETQYF. In DNA, the CDR3 is TGCGCCAGCAGCCAAGCGGGACTGGTCGGAGAGACCCAGTACTTC.

The sample holds many counts of this clonotype. The V and J genes are TRBV4-3 and TRBJ2-3; 11 nucleotides line up with TRBD2. J lost 2 bases, V lost 4 bases, and 5 bases had no gene match. CDR1 and CDR2 from the germline V gene are LGHNA and YSLEER. This CDR3 has 16 amino acids. The CDR3 here is CASSREGLADTDTQYF. The CDR3 bases are TGCGCCAGCAGCCGAGAGGGACTAGCGGACACAGATACGCAGTATTTT.

There are a few counts of this clonotype. In DNA, the CDR3 is TGTGCCAGCAGCCAAATAAGAGGAGATACGCAGTATTTT. The encoded protein is CASSQIRGDTQYF. The chain employs TRBV7-6 and TRBJ2-3; D remains unclear. V dropped 5 bases and J dropped 5 bases, with 11 bases sitting between them. The CDR3 runs to 13 residues. Germline V lookup: CDR1 SGHVS, CDR2 FNYEAQ. Based on the CDR3 plus reference TRBV7-6 and TRBJ2-3, the full variable domain is GAGVSQSPRYKVTKRGQDVALRCDPISGHVSLYWYRQALGQGPEFLTYFNYEAQQDKSGLPNDRFSAERPEGSISTLTIQRTEQRDSAMYRCASSQIRGDTQYFGPGTRLTVL.

This clonotype appeared many times. The chain uses TRBV19 and TRBJ2-1; 13 bases are a match to TRBD2. The junction had 11 bases not matched to a gene; V was cut back by 6 bases and J by 0 bases. Per the germline V gene, CDR1 is LNHDA and CDR2 is SQIVND (reference sequence). The CDR3 spans 19 residues. The CDR3 DNA reads as TGTGCCAGTAGCGACGGACTAGCGGGAGACCCCACCTCCTACAATGAGCAGTTCTTC. Its translation: CASSDGLAGDPTSYNEQFF.

This chain connects TRBV5-1 to TRBJ1-5, with TRBD1 identical over 7 bases. This CDR3 has 16 amino acids. The germline V gene has CDR1 SGHRS and CDR2 YFSETQ. The junction had 4 bases not matched to a gene; V was cut back by 0 bases and J by 1 base. The CDR3 nucleotides are TGCGCCAGCAGCTTGGGCCAGGGGGAGAGCAATCAGCCCCAGCATTTT. Translated: CASSLGQGESNQPQHF. Variable domain in full (rest from reference TRBV5-1 and TRBJ1-5): KAGVTQTPRYLIKTRGQQVTLSCSPISGHRSVSWYQQTPGQGLQFLFEYFSETQRNKGNFPGRFSGRQFSNSRSEMNVSTLELGDSALYLCASSLGQGESNQPQHFGDGTRLSIL.

This clonotype was recorded a few times. The rearrangement uses TRBV11-2 and TRBJ2-5; 8 positions match TRBD2. This CDR3 is built from 17 residues. Trimming cost V 0 bases and J 10 bases; bases outside gene matches: 16. Germline V gene lookup returns CDR1 SGHAT and CDR2 FQNNGV. In nucleotides, the CDR3 is TGTGCCAGCAGCTTAGACTGGAGCGGGAGCGGCGGAGGGGACCAGTACTTC. This encodes CASSLDWSGSGGGDQYF.

V usage is TRBV5-1 and J usage is TRBJ1-2; D not resolved. Trimming took off 3 bases at V and 6 bases at J, with 9 bases between the two ends. The germline gives CDR1 SGHRS, CDR2 YFSETQ. The CDR3 has 12 amino acids. The CDR3 loop reads CASSSDWNGYTF. The CDR3 DNA reads TGCGCCAGCAGCTCGGACTGGAATGGCTACACCTTC. Together with reference TRBV5-1 and TRBJ1-2, the CDR3 gives the full variable domain: KAGVTQTPRYLIKTRGQQVTLSCSPISGHRSVSWYQQTPGQGLQFLFEYFSETQRNKGNFPGRFSGRQFSNSRSEMNVSTLELGDSALYLCASSSDWNGYTFGSGTRLTVV.

This clonotype was seen at least ten times. This sequence joins TRBV29-1 and TRBJ2-5, with unresolved D. The germline CDR1 and CDR2 sequences are SQVTM and ANQGSEA. The CDR3 consists of 12 residues. The CDR3 bases are TGCGTCCTCGGAAGTCTTCCAGAGACCCAGTACTTC. It specifies CVLGSLPETQYF.

This clonotype was picked up many times. The CDR3 here is CASSYALNTEAFF. The CDR3 coding sequence is TGTGCCAGCAGTTATGCCTTGAACACTGAAGCTTTCTTT. The chain uses TRBV27 and TRBJ1-1; D unclear. Germline CDR1 reads MNHEY; CDR2 reads SMNVEV (reference sequence). The CDR3 is 13 amino acids. Trimming cost V 4 bases and J 0 bases, with 6 bases left between them.

Many counts were recorded for this clonotype. The J gene is TRBJ1-1, the V gene TRBV12-3 or TRBV12-4; 8 bases are shared with TRBD1. The CDR3 sequence is 13 residues long. V trimming: 6 bases; J trimming: 11 bases; junction bases outside the gene matches: 11. The DNA of the CDR3 is TGTGCCAGCAGCCCGCAGGGGGCAGGGGACGCTTTCTTT. It is translated as CASSPQGAGDAFF.

This clonotype was recorded many times. The rearrangement uses TRBV25-1 and TRBJ2-3; 8 nucleotides align to TRBD2. This CDR3 has 15 amino acids. The V and J ends lost 4 bases and 0 bases, in that order; junction bases with no gene match: 3. Germline V CDR1 and CDR2: MGHDK, SYGVNS. CDR3 loop: CASSGPSGSTDTQYF. The CDR3 region has the DNA TGTGCCAGCAGTGGCCCTAGCGGGAGCACAGATACGCAGTATTTT.

This clonotype was recorded many times. The rearrangement uses TRBV10-1 and TRBJ1-1; 11 nucleotides match TRBD1. V was clipped by 4 bases and J by 11 bases; unmatched bases: 3. The CDR3 is 12 amino acids. Germline V CDR1 and CDR2: WNHNN, SYGVQD (reference sequence). DNA for the CDR3: TGCGCCAGCAGTGGGACAGGGGGCCCGGCTTTCTTT. Its translation is CASSGTGGPAFF.

This clonotype occurred a few times. The chain couples TRBV6-6 to TRBJ1-4; TRBD1 aligns across 7 bases. The V segment lost 6 bases and the J segment 5 bases; nucleotides outside the gene matches: 6. Germline values: CDR1 MNHNY, CDR2 SVGAGI (reference sequence). The CDR3 is made up of 14 amino acids. As DNA, the CDR3 is TGTGCCAGCAGCCCGGGACAGCTGAATGAAAAACTGTTTTTT. Translating gives CASSPGQLNEKLFF.

By sample fraction, this clonotype is medium-sized. The V gene is TRBV13, the J gene TRBJ1-1; TRBD1 agrees at 8 bases. The CDR3 contains 14 residues. Trimming at V came to 5 bases and at J to 5 bases, leaving 7 bases not matched to a gene. The germline V gene encodes CDR1 PRHDT and CDR2 FYEKMQ (reference sequence). CDR3: CASSTRQGRTEAFF. The CDR3 DNA follows: TGTGCCAGCAGCACCCGACAGGGGCGGACTGAAGCTTTCTTT.

This clonotype was detected ten times or more. This rearrangement joins TRBV30 to TRBJ1-1; D may be TRBD1 (5 bases). Per germline, CDR1 GTSNPN and CDR2 SVGIG (reference sequence). The length of the CDR3 is 14 residues. V dropped 4 bases and J dropped 0 bases, with 12 bases sitting between them. CDR3 sequence reads: CAWTLGDVNTEAFF. The CDR3 DNA sequence: TGTGCCTGGACATTAGGGGATGTGAACACTGAAGCTTTCTTT. Full variable domain (rest looked up from reference TRBV30 and TRBJ1-1): SQTIHQWPATLVQPVGSPLSLECTVEGTSNPNLYWYRQAAGRGLQLLFYSVGIGQISSEVPQNLSASRPQDRQFILSSKKLLLSDSGFYLCAWTLGDVNTEAFFGQGTRLTVV.

This clonotype has a handful of counts. V gene TRBV28 combines with J gene TRBJ2-1; 10 positions match TRBD2. Losses at the gene ends were 2 bases for V and 5 bases for J; bases not matched to a gene: 6. Germline CDR1 MDHEN, CDR2 SYDVKM. This CDR3 is built from 16 residues. The DNA of the CDR3 is TGTGCCAGCAGTTTACCGGGACTAGCGAAGGACAATGAGCAGTTCTTC. Amino acids: CASSLPGLAKDNEQFF.

The sample holds a few counts of this clonotype. The chain has TRBV20-1 and TRBJ1-5; D gene uncertain. CDR1 DFQATT and CDR2 SNEGSKA come from the germline V gene (reference sequence). Trimming pared 3 bases from V and 1 base from J, leaving 16 bases between. This CDR3 spans 16 amino acids. CDR3 loop: CSASPDLGRSNQPQHF. CDR3 in DNA: TGCAGTGCTAGCCCCGATTTAGGACGGAGCAATCAGCCCCAGCATTTT.

In its sample, this clonotype was seen many times. The gene calls are TRBV29-1 and TRBJ1-1, with TRBD1 matching over 7 bases. Trimming cost V 7 bases and J 4 bases; bases outside gene matches: 9. Germline V gene sequence: CDR1 SQVTM, CDR2 ANQGSEA. The CDR3 has 13 amino acids. In nucleotides, the CDR3 is TGCAGCGCTGCGACAGGGTTTTCCACTGAAGCTTTCTTT. Translating it yields CSAATGFSTEAFF.

This clonotype was detected ten times or more. This chain joins TRBV6-1 and TRBJ2-1; no clear D gene. This CDR3 region has 13 residues. Trimming shortened V by 1 base and J by 10 bases, and 11 bases separated the two germline ends. Germline assignment: CDR1 MNHNS and CDR2 SASEGT. In DNA, the CDR3 is TGTGCCAGCAGTGAAGGTCGGGCAGCAGAGCAGTTCTTC. Protein sequence: CASSEGRAAEQFF.

This clonotype was detected ten times or more. The chain has TRBV5-1 and TRBJ2-7; D might be TRBD2 (6 bases). The germline V and J ends were trimmed by 0 bases and 0 bases, with 10 bases remaining between them. This CDR3 spans 15 amino acids. Germline values: CDR1 SGHRS, CDR2 YFSETQ. The CDR3: CASSLGRRDSYEQYF. CDR3 in DNA: TGCGCCAGCAGCTTGGGTAGGCGGGACTCCTACGAGCAGTACTTC. Based on the CDR3 plus reference TRBV5-1 and TRBJ2-7, the full variable domain is KAGVTQTPRYLIKTRGQQVTLSCSPISGHRSVSWYQQTPGQGLQFLFEYFSETQRNKGNFPGRFSGRQFSNSRSEMNVSTLELGDSALYLCASSLGRRDSYEQYFGPGTRLTVT.

The table lists this clonotype with many counts. V usage is TRBV12-3 or TRBV12-4 and J usage is TRBJ2-5; the D gene is possibly TRBD1 (7 bases). V was shortened by 6 bases and J by 5 bases, with 25 bases between the two germline ends. This CDR3 contains 17 residues. DNA of the CDR3: TGTGCCAGCAGCCCCGACAGGGACTTAGGTGGAGGGGAGACCCAGTACTTC. This sequence encodes CASSPDRDLGGGETQYF.